Reported below is one TCR beta chain. The ends were cut back, 0 bases at V and 10 bases at J, with 8 bases in the middle. Per germline, CDR1 SGHRS and CDR2 YFSETQ. This CDR3 has 12 residues. This sample is drawn from a study of CD8 T cells in Susac syndrome. CD8+ and CD4+ T cells from blood underwent TCR beta sequencing. A quantity of about 0.45 to 1 ug RNA underwent reverse transcription using random hexamers. MiXCR, applied by TCRdb to the immunoSEQ multiplex PCR reads, yields one record per CDR3 protein. There are roughly 150,000 distinct CDR3 sequences in the sample; about 95% occur only once, and roughly 0.15% lies in the top ten.

The V call is TRBV5-1, the J call TRBJ1-3, with no clear D. The source of this sequence is a human donor with multiple sclerosis. Sequenced: CD8+ T cells from PBMCs. CDR3 amino acids: CASSLDLETIYF. CDR3 nucleotide sequence: TGCGCCAGCAGCTTGGATTTAGAGACCATATATTTT.